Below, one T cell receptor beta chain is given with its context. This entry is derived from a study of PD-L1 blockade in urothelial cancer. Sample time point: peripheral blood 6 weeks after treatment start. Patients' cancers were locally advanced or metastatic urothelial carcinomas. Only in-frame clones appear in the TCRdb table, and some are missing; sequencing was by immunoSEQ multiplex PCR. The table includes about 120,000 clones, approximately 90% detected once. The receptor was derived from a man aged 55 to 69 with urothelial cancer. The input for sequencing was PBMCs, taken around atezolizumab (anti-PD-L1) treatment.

The DNA for the CDR3 is TGTGCCAGCAAACGTGGGACAGGGGGCTCCTACGAGCAGTACTTC. Protein: CASKRGTGGSYEQYF. The chain is built from TRBV2 and TRBJ2-7; 11 positions agree with TRBD1. CDR3 size: 15 residues. The V gene's germline CDR1 is SNHLY and CDR2 FYNNEI. The V and J ends lost 7 bases and 0 bases, in that order; junction bases with no gene match: 5. Full variable domain (missing parts from reference TRBV2 and TRBJ2-7): EPEVTQTPSHQVTQMGQEVILRCVPISNHLYFYWYRQILGQKVEFLVSFYNNEISEKSEIFDDQFSVERPDGSNFTLKIRSTKLEDSAMYFCASKRGTGGSYEQYFGPGTRLTVT.